The present entry profiles one TCR beta chain with its context. No antigen is known for it. Profiled with immunoSEQ multiplex PCR; TCRdb holds only in-frame clones, not every one. Of around 29,000 clones in the sample, about 82% were seen once. CDR1 LNHDA and CDR2 SQIVND come from the germline V gene (reference sequence). V was cut by 7 bases and J by 4 bases, with 2 bases left in between. The CDR3 is 10 amino acids. The sample is drawn from a study of PD-1 blockade in classical Hodgkin lymphoma. Study findings and constraints: Patients excluded were those beginning nivolumab under 1 year after ASCT. With respect to the repertoire differences, their causes, possibly disease activity or prior therapy, remain undefined. Healthy donors reportedly exceeded newly diagnosed patients in baseline TCR diversity. Only CD4+ TCR diversity, not CD8+, had risen significantly by C4D1.

Time point reported: cycle 4 day 1 (C4D1), after five to seven weeks of nivolumab. Patients all relapsed after autologous stem cell transplantation, and there was variation in brentuximab vedotin exposure. Purification of CD4+ T cells from thawed PBMCs was achieved by magnetic negative selection. The V and J genes are TRBV19 and TRBJ1-3; D is ambiguous. The source was CD4+ T cells from blood, collected before the fourth cycle of nivolumab. The clonotype was recovered from a human donor with classical Hodgkin lymphoma. The CDR3 protein is CASTGNTIYF. As DNA, the CDR3 is TGTGCCAGTACCGGAAACACCATATATTTT. Using reference TRBV19 and TRBJ1-3 for the parts outside the CDR3, the full variable domain is DGGITQSPKYLFRKEGQNVTLSCEQNLNHDAMYWYRQDPGQGLRLIYYSQIVNDFQKGDIAEGYSVSREKKESFPLTVTSAQKNPTAFYLCASTGNTIYFGEGSWLTVV.